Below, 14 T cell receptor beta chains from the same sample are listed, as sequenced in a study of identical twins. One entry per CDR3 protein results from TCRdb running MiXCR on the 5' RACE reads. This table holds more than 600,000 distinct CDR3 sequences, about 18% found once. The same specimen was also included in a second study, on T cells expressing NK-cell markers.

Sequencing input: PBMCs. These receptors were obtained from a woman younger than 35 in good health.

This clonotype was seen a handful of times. CDR3 region: CASSPWASGEGELFF. In nucleotides, the CDR3 is TGCGCCAGCAGCCCGTGGGCTAGCGGCGAGGGGGAGCTGTTTTTT. The chain couples TRBV4-3 to TRBJ2-2, with TRBD2 matching 7 bases. With 4 bases clipped from V and 8 bases from J, the junction kept 10 bases outside the gene matches. Germline V CDR1 and CDR2: LGHNA, YSLEER. This CDR3 comprises 15 residues.

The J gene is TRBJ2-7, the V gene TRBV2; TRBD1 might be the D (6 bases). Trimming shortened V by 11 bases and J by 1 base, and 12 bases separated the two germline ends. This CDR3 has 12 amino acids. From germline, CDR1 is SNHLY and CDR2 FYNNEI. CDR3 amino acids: CAGGTSSYEQYF. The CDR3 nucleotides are TGTGCCGGGGGCACTTCATCCTACGAGCAGTACTTC.

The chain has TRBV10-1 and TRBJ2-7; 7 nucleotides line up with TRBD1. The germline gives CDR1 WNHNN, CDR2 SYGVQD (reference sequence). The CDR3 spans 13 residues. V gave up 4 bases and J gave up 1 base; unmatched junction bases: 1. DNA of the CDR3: TGCGCCAGCAGTGGGGGACAGTCCTACGAGCAGTACTTC. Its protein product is CASSGGQSYEQYF.

The CDR3 sequence is CASSFPVPLAGGTPGELFF. DNA of the CDR3: TGTGCCAGCAGCTTTCCCGTTCCGTTAGCGGGGGGGACCCCCGGGGAGCTGTTTTTT. The chain joins TRBV7-8 to TRBJ2-2; 11 bases agree with TRBD2. V lost 3 bases, J lost 6 bases, and 15 bases stayed unmatched. This CDR3 comprises 19 residues. CDR1 and CDR2 from the germline V gene are SGHVS and FQNEAQ.

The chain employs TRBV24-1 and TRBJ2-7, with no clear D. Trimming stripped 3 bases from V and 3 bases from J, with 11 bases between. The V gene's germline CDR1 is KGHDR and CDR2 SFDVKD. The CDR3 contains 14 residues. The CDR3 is CATSDSRQSYEQYF. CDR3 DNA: TGTGCCACCAGTGATAGTAGGCAAAGCTACGAGCAGTACTTC.

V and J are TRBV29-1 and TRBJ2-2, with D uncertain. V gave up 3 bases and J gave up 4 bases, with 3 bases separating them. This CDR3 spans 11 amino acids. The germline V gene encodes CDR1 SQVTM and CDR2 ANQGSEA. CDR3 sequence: CSVEVTGELFF. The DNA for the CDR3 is TGCAGCGTTGAGGTCACCGGGGAGCTGTTTTTT.

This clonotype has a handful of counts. The CDR3 loop reads CSVGTGLNTEAFF. The CDR3 nucleotides read TGCAGCGTTGGGACAGGGTTAAACACTGAAGCTTTCTTT. The chain joins TRBV29-1 to TRBJ1-1, with 8 bases lining up with TRBD1. CDR3 length: 13 amino acids. Germline CDR1 SQVTM, CDR2 ANQGSEA. J gave up 2 bases and V 4 bases, and 3 bases lay outside the gene matches.

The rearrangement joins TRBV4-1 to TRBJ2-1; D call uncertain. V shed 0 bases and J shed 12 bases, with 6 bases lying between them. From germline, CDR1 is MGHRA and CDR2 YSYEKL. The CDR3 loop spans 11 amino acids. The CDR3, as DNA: TGCGCCAGCAGCCAAGAAGGCCGGCAGTTCTTC. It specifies CASSQEGRQFF.

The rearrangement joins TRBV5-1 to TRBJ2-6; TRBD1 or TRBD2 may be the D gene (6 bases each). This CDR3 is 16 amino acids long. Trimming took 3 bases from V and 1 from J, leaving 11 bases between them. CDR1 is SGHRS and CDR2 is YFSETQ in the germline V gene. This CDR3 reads CASSSGGASGANVLTF. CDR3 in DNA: TGCGCCAGCAGCTCCGGGGGCGCTTCTGGGGCCAACGTCCTGACTTTC.

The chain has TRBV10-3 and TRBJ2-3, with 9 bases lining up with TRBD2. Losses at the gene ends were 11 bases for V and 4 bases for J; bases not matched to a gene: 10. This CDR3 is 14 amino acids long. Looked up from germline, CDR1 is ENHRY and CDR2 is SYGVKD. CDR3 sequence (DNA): TGTGCCCTCTCGGCGGGGGGGGATGCAGATACGCAGTATTTT. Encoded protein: CALSAGGDADTQYF.

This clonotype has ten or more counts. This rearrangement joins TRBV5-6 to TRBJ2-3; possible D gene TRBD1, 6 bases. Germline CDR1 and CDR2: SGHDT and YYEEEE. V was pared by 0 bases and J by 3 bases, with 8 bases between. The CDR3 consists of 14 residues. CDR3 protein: CASSLAGQTDTQYF. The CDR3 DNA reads TGTGCCAGCAGCTTGGCAGGACAGACAGATACGCAGTATTTT.

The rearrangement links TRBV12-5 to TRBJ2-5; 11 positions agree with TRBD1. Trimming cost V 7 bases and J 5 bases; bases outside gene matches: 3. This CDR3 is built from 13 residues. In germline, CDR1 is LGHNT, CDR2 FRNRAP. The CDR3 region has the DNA TGTGCTAGTGCCTGGGACAGGGGGGAGACCCAGTACTTC. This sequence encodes CASAWDRGETQYF.

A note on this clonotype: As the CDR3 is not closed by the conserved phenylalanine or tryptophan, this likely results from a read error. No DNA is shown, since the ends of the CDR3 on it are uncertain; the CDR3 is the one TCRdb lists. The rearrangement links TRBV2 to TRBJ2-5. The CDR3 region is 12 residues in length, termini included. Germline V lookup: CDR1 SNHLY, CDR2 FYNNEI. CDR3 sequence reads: CASSETSAEPSL.

The CDR3 nucleotides are TGTGCCAGCAGTTTCGCCGGGACAGGGGACACTGAAGCTTTCTTT. Its protein is CASSFAGTGDTEAFF. The V call is TRBV6-2 or TRBV6-3, the J call TRBJ1-1; 10 bases align to TRBD1. The J segment lost 3 bases and the V segment lost 4 bases, leaving 5 bases of the junction unmatched. The CDR3 contains 15 residues. Germline CDR1 is MNHEY and CDR2 is SVGEGT.